These T cell receptor beta chains were read from a single sample in a study of T cell responses to AZD1222 COVID-19 vaccine. Profiling relied on immunoSEQ multiplex PCR, and the TCRdb table lists in-frame clones only, not all of them. Of roughly 140,000 clones listed, 88% are singletons. The material sequenced was peripheral blood, taken on day 0 of AZD1222 vaccination. The receptor source for this set is an adult in good health. Each CDR3 is given with its conserved first and last residue. The D gene is left open where the match is weak.

NA,TRBV4-1,TRBJ2-7,TGCGCCAGCAGCCAAGGCTCGACGACTAGTGGGTACGAGCAGTACTTC,CASSQGSTTSGYEQYF
TRBD1,TRBV7-9,TRBJ2-7,TGTGCCAGCAGCCACTTACCGGGGACAGGGACCCACGAGCAGTACTTC,CASSHLPGTGTHEQYF
NA,TRBV21-1,TRBJ1-1,TGTGCCAGCAGCTTGGGGGCGTTGCAGGACACTGAAGCTTTCTTT,CASSLGALQDTEAFF
NA,TRBV24-1,TRBJ2-1,TGTGCCACCAGTGATCCTCTAGCATACTCCTACAATGAGCAGTTCTTC,CATSDPLAYSYNEQFF
NA,TRBV20-1,TRBJ2-7,TGCAGTGCCTCGTTAGGGGAGCAGTACTTC,CSASLGEQYF
NA,TRBV10-3,TRBJ1-3,TGTGCCATCAGTGACCCCAGGTCTGGAAACACCATATATTTT,CAISDPRSGNTIYF
NA,TRBV4-3,TRBJ1-2,TGCGCCAGCAGCAGGTTCTTGGGCGATGGCTACACCTTC,CASSRFLGDGYTF
TRBD1,TRBV11-2,TRBJ2-7,TGTGCCAGCAGCTTAGTATCAGGGGGAAGCTACGAGCAGTACTTC,CASSLVSGGSYEQYF
TRBD1,TRBV19,TRBJ2-3,TGTGCCAGTAGTCTCCTACCCCTCACAGGGGCCAGCACAGATACGCAGTATTTT,CASSLLPLTGASTDTQYF
NA,TRBV19,TRBJ1-2,TGTGCCAGTACTATAGACAGGACTAACTATGGCTACACCTTC,CASTIDRTNYGYTF
NA,TRBV4-2,TRBJ2-2,TGTGCCAGCAGCCAAGACCACGTGGGAAGGGAGCTGTTTTTT,CASSQDHVGRELFF
NA,TRBV6-5,TRBJ1-2,TGTGCCAGCGGCACAGGGTCCCCAACTTATGGCTACACCTTC,CASGTGSPTYGYTF
NA,TRBV27,TRBJ2-7,TGTGCCAGCAGTCTACAGGCTGCCTACGAGCAGTACTTC,CASSLQAAYEQYF
NA,TRBV5-4,TRBJ1-5,TGTGCCAGCGCCCGGGAGCTGAATCAGCCCCAGCATTTT,CASARELNQPQHF
NA,TRBV19,TRBJ1-2,TGTGCCAGTACCCCATCCAGCCAGGGCCCTGGCTACACCTTC,CASTPSSQGPGYTF